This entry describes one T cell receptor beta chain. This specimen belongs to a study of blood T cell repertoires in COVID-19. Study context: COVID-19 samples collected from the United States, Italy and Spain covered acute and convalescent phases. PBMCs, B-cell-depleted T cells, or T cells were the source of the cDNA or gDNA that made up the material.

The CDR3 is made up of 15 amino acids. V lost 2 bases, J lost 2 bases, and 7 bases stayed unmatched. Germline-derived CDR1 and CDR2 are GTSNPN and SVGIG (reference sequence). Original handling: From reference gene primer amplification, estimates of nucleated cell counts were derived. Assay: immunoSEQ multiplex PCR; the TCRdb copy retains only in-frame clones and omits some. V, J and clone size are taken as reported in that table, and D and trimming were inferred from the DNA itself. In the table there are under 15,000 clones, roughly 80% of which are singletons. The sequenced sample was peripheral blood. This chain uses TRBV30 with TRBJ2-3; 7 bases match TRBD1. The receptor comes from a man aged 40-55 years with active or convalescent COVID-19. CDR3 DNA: TGTGCCTGGAGTTCCCGGGACAGCTTCACAGATACGCAGTATTTT. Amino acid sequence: CAWSSRDSFTDTQYF.